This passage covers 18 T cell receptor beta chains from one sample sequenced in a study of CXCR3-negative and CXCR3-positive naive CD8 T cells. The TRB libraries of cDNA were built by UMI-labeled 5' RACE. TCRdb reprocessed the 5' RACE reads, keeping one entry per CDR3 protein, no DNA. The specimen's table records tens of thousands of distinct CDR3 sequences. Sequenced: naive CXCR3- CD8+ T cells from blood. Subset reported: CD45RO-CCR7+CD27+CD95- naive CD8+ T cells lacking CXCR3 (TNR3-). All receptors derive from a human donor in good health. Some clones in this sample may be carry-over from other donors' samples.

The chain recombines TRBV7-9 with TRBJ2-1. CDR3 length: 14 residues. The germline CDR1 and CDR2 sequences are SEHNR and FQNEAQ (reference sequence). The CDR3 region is CASSRLLGNNEQFF. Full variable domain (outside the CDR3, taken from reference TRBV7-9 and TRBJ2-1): DTGVSQNPRHKITKRGQNVTFRCDPISEHNRLYWYRQTLGQGPEFLTYFQNEAQLEKSRLLSDRFSAERPKGSFSTLEIQRTEQGDSAMYLCASSRLLGNNEQFFGPGTRLTVL.

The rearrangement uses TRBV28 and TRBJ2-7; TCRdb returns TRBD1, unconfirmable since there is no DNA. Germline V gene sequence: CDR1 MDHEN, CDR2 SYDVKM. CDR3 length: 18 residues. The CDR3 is CASSFALLGQGKGYEQYF.

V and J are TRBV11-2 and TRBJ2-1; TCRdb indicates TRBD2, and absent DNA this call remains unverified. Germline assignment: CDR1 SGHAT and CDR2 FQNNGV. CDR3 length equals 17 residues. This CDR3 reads CASSLELLAERGNEQFF.

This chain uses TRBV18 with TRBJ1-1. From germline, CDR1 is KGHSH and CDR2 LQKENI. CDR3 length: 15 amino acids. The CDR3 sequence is CASSPPGIGNTEAFF. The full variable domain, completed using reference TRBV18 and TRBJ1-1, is NAGVMQNPRHLVRRRGQEARLRCSPMKGHSHVYWYRQLPEEGLKFMVYLQKENIIDESGMPKERFSAEFPKEGPSILRIQQVVRGDSAAYFCASSPPGIGNTEAFFGQGTRLTVV.

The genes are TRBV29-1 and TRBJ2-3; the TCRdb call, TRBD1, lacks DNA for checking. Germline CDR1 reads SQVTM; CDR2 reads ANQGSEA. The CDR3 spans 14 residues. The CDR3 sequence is CSVTMVGERDTQYF.

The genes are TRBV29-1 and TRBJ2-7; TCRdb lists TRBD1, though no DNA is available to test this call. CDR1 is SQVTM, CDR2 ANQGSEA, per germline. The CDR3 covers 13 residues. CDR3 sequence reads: CSVTGPLSYEQYF.

CDR3 region: CAINWDGETYEQYF. The chain is built from TRBV10-3 and TRBJ2-7; the D gene TCRdb calls, TRBD1, cannot be checked with no DNA. Germline-derived CDR1 and CDR2 are ENHRY and SYGVKD. The CDR3 consists of 14 residues.

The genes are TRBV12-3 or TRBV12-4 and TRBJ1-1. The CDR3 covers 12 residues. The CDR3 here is CASSLRNTEAFF.

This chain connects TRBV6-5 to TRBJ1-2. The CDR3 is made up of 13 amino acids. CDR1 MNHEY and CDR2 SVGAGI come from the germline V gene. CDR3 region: CASSYESGGGYTF.

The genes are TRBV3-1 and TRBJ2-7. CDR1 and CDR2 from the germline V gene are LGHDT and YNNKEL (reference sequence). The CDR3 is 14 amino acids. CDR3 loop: CASSHQADPYEQYF.

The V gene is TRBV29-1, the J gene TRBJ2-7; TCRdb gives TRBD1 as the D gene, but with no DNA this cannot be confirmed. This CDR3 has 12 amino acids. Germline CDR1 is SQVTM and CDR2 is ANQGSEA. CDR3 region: CSGRDISYEQYF.

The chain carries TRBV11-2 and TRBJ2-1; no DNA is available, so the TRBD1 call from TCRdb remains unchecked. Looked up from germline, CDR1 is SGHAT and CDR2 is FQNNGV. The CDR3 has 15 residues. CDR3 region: CASSLGTGWYNEQFF.

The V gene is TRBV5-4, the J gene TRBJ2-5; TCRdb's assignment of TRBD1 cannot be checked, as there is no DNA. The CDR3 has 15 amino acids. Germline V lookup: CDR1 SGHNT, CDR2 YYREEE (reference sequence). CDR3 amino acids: CASSSLTGKEETQYF.

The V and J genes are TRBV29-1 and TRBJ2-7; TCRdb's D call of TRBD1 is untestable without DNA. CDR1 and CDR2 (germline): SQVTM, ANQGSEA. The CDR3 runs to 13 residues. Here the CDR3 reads CSALPTESYEQYF.

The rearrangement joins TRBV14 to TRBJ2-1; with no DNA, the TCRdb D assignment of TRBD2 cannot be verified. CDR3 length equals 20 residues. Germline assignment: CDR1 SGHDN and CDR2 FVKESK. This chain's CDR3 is CASSQNPGLAGGRTYNEQFF.

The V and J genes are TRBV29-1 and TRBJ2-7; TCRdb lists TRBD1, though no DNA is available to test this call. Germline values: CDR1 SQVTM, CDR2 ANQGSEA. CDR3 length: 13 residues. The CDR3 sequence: CSVRTGTRNEQYF.

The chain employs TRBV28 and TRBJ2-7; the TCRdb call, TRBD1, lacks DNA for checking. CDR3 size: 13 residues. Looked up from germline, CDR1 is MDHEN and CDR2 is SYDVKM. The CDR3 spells CASSHGVGGSVSF. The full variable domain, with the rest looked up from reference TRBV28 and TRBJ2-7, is DVKVTQSSRYLVKRTGEKVFLECVQDMDHENMFWYRQDPGLGLRLIYFSYDVKMKEKGDIPEGYSVSREKKERFSLILESASTNQTSMYLCASSHGVGGSVSFGPGTRLTVT.

CDR3 sequence: CASSRDGYEQYF. The chain has TRBV19 and TRBJ2-7; TCRdb calls TRBD1, which cannot be checked without DNA. The germline V gene has CDR1 LNHDA and CDR2 SQIVND (reference sequence). The CDR3 is 12 amino acids.